This record looks at one T cell receptor beta chain sequence and its context. Antigen unknown. This record belongs to a study of cytomegalovirus exposure and HLA in healthy donors. Findings and caveats of the study: Prediction of most subjects' HLA-A and HLA-B alleles by TCR beta sequences was reportedly accurate. There were reportedly fewer N-insertions in an Asian-associated ancestry cluster than the roughly 700-donor mean, in a later analysis.

The PCR used 60 Vbeta and 13 Jbeta primers. TCRdb keeps only in-frame clones here, not all; method: immunoSEQ multiplex PCR. The table has tens of thousands of clones, roughly 70% seen once. The CDR3 sequence is 14 residues long. Germline CDR1 MNHEY, CDR2 SMNVEV (reference sequence). Trimming took 6 bases from V and 4 from J; bases not matched to a gene: 7. The sequenced sample consisted of PBMCs. The chain couples TRBV27 to TRBJ1-1, with 8 bases fitting TRBD1. The receptor was derived from a middle-aged man in good health and CMV-seronegative. CDR3 nucleotides: TGTGCCAGCAGCCAGACAGGGGTGGGCACTGAAGCTTTCTTT. Its translation: CASSQTGVGTEAFF.